The T cell receptor beta chain described here comes from a study of T-cell reconstitution after alpha-beta-depleted transplantation in children. V lost 1 base and J lost 1, with 10 bases in between. The CDR3 totals 15 residues. CDR1 is LNHNV and CDR2 is YYDKDF in the germline V gene (reference sequence). The library targeted TCRbeta and was prepared with unique molecular identifiers. In TCRdb, the PCR reads were re-called with MiXCR into one record per CDR3 protein. The sample holds a few hundred thousand distinct CDR3 sequences, about 16% seen once. This clonotype has a handful of counts. The receptor was isolated from a boy less than two years old who had a stem cell transplant for Wiskott-Aldrich syndrome, so the T cells may come from the graft donor. This sample comprised PBMCs, mostly from graft donor cells, obtained 360 days after TCRalphabeta/CD19-depleted stem cell transplant. J is TRBJ2-5 and V is TRBV15; D gene ambiguous. CDR3 DNA sequence: TGTGCCACCAGCAGAGGTTCACAAGGCCAAGAGACCCAGTACTTC. It is translated as CATSRGSQGQETQYF.